The 10 T cell receptor beta chains reported below all come from one sample, sequenced in a study of Tregs in tolerant kidney transplant recipients. Repertoires were generated with immunoSEQ multiplex PCR, while TCRdb's copy carries only in-frame clones and drops some. The listing contains tens of thousands of clones. This specimen consisted of CD8+ T cells from blood, obtained before the transplant. These receptors originate from a human donor who received a combined kidney and bone marrow transplant.

Comments on this clone: The observed sequence ends 3 residues before the CDR3 terminus, with the missing tail filled in from the germline J gene. The V gene is TRBV7-6, the J gene TRBJ2-7, with TRBD2 identical over 7 bases. CDR1 and CDR2 (germline): SGHVS, FNYEAQ. Losses at the gene ends were 0 bases for V and 2 bases for J; bases not matched to a gene: 10. This CDR3 spans 17 amino acids. Partial CDR3 DNA: TGTGCCAGCAGCTTAGCGGGCGGGGCTAGCGGAACCTACGAG. The encoded protein is CASSLAGGASGTYE. The CDR3, in full, reads CASSLAGGASGTYEQYF.

With respect to this clone: The read falls 3 residues short of the CDR3 end, and the missing part is taken from the germline J gene. V usage is TRBV10-2 and J usage is TRBJ2-1; a possible D gene is TRBD1 (5 bases). V was clipped by 7 bases and J by 2 bases, with 15 bases between them. The CDR3 consists of 15 residues. CDR1 is WSHSY, CDR2 SAAADI, per germline. The part of the CDR3 DNA that was read is TGCGCCAGCACTCAGGGCAGGGTGACCTACAATGAG. It is translated as CASTQGRVTYNE. The whole CDR3 region reads CASTQGRVTYNEQFF.

As to this clone: The read ends 3 residues shy of where the CDR3 ends; the end is completed using the germline J gene. The chain links TRBV6-2 or TRBV6-3 to TRBJ2-5, with 7 bases identical to TRBD1. V gave up 7 bases and J gave up 7 bases; unmatched junction bases: 21. This CDR3 has 17 residues. The germline CDR1 and CDR2 sequences are MNHEY and SVGEGT. The CDR3 DNA, read in part, is TGTGCCAGCAAGCCAGGGGGAGAAAGGGGCGCAGTGGGGACC. This translates into CASKPGGERGAVGT. The CDR3 reads in full as CASKPGGERGAVGTQYF.

Turning to this clone: The CDR3 is cut off 3 residues early in the read; its end comes from the germline J gene. J is TRBJ1-1 and V is TRBV20-1; D not resolved. The CDR3 is 13 amino acids. Germline V gene data show CDR1 as DFQATT and CDR2 as SNEGSKA (reference sequence). Trimming pared 0 bases from V and 4 bases from J, leaving 9 bases between. The CDR3 region is CSARDFGVTEAFF. The covered CDR3 bases are TGCAGTGCTAGAGATTTCGGGGTCACTGAA.

Notes on this clone: The read terminates 3 residues before the CDR3 end, so the remaining end is supplied by the germline J gene. V usage is TRBV10-3 and J usage is TRBJ2-7, with a tentative D call TRBD2 (6 bases). Germline assignment: CDR1 ENHRY and CDR2 SYGVKD. Trimming removed 3 bases at V and 5 bases at J, with 11 bases between. This CDR3 comprises 13 residues. The sequenced CDR3 bases are TGTGCCATCAGTGATACTAGCATCCACGAG. It codes for CAISDTSIHE. The CDR3 reads in full as CAISDTSIHEQYF.

To note about this clone: The CDR3 end is not reached by the read, which stops 3 residues before it; the germline J gene fills it in. J is TRBJ1-5 and V is TRBV19; 9 nucleotides align to TRBD1. There are 14 residues in the CDR3. The germline V gene encodes CDR1 LNHDA and CDR2 SQIVND (reference sequence). V was pared by 5 bases and J by 7 bases, with 6 bases of the junction left unmatched. The CDR3 here is CASSHTGGWQPQHF. CDR3 DNA, as far as it was read: TGTGCCAGTAGTCACACAGGGGGCTGGCAGCCC. Full variable domain (outside the CDR3, taken from reference TRBV19 and TRBJ1-5): DGGITQSPKYLFRKEGQNVTLSCEQNLNHDAMYWYRQDPGQGLRLIYYSQIVNDFQKGDIAEGYSVSREKKESFPLTVTSAQKNPTAFYLCASSHTGGWQPQHFGDGTRLSIL.

As to this clone: The read ends 3 residues early relative to the CDR3; the germline J gene fills the gap. The V call is TRBV27, the J call TRBJ1-4; TRBD1 agrees at 9 bases. J was trimmed by 10 bases and V by 0 bases; bases with no gene match: 24. The germline V gene has CDR1 MNHEY and CDR2 SMNVEV (reference sequence). The CDR3 loop spans 21 amino acids. CDR3 bases read: TGTGCCAGCAGTTTATCGGCGGGTCCAGTTGTGCCTGACAGGGGGTTCGGAAAA. It is translated as CASSLSAGPVVPDRGFGK. The CDR3 in its entirety is CASSLSAGPVVPDRGFGKLFF.

Note on this clone: Read data end 3 residues before the CDR3 end; the end is taken from the germline J gene. The rearrangement links TRBV2 to TRBJ1-3; D unresolved. The germline gives CDR1 SNHLY, CDR2 FYNNEI. The germline V and J ends were trimmed by 9 bases and 0 bases, with 9 bases remaining between them. CDR3 length equals 13 residues. The CDR3 is CARLESSGNTIYF. CDR3 bases read: TGTGCCAGATTAGAGAGCTCTGGAAACACC. Using reference TRBV2 and TRBJ1-3 for the parts outside the CDR3, the full variable domain is EPEVTQTPSHQVTQMGQEVILRCVPISNHLYFYWYRQILGQKVEFLVSFYNNEISEKSEIFDDQFSVERPDGSNFTLKIRSTKLEDSAMYFCARLESSGNTIYFGEGSWLTVV.

In the case of this clone: The CDR3 goes on 3 residues after the read ends, and that part is filled in from the germline J gene. The chain couples TRBV7-2 to TRBJ2-7; 9 nucleotides agree with TRBD1. V was pared by 3 bases and J by 4 bases, with 7 bases of the junction left unmatched. CDR3 length: 15 residues. Germline lookup yields CDR1 SGHTA and CDR2 FQGNSA. This chain's CDR3 is CASSFRDRGEYEQYF. CDR3 DNA (partial): TGTGCCAGCAGCTTCCGCGACAGGGGGGAGTACGAG.

About this clone itself: The CDR3 end falls 3 residues outside the read, so it is completed with the germline J gene. The chain recombines TRBV6-1 with TRBJ2-7; TRBD1 is a possible D gene (6 bases). CDR3 size: 16 residues. Germline lookup yields CDR1 MNHNS and CDR2 SASEGT. Trimming took 2 bases from V and 1 from J, leaving 15 bases between them. This CDR3 reads CASSESGWQGSYEQYF. The CDR3 bases that were read are TGTGCCAGCAGTGAATCAGGTTGGCAGGGGTCCTACGAG.